The T cell receptor (beta chain) under discussion was sequenced for a study of T cell responses to AZD1222 COVID-19 vaccine. Study-wide findings and caveats: Dominant CD4 TCR responses targeted spike regions 160-218 and 743-854. There were mostly white British donors and more females than males, and clonal diversity was possibly underestimated. Every sample of the repertoires postdated the peak T cell response. Two AZD1222 administrations were followed by greater Spike-specific TCR breadth and depth.

Clones were sequenced by immunoSEQ multiplex PCR, and TCRdb holds only the in-frame ones, with some missing. In the table there are some 110,000 clones, approximately 85% of which are singletons. Germline loops: CDR1 SGHAT, CDR2 FQNNGV. J gave up 7 bases and V 0 bases, and 8 bases lay outside the gene matches. This CDR3 has 15 residues. As concerns this clone: Antigen: not known.

The chain recombines TRBV11-2 with TRBJ2-5; 7 nucleotides agree with TRBD1. The origin of this receptor is an adult in good health. Specimen: peripheral blood, collected on day 0 of MenACWY control vaccination. This CDR3 is CASSLDPQGVTTQYF. The CDR3 DNA reads as TGTGCCAGCAGCTTAGATCCCCAGGGGGTGACGACCCAGTACTTC.